This T cell receptor beta chain was captured in a study of cytomegalovirus exposure and HLA in healthy donors. Study conclusions and caveats: Relative to the approximately 660-donor mean, N-insertions were reportedly fewer in an Asian-associated ancestry cluster in a later analysis.

The PCR was carried out with 60 Vbeta primers and 13 Jbeta primers. Only in-frame clones appear in the TCRdb table, and some are missing; sequencing was by immunoSEQ multiplex PCR. The sample lists 150,000 to 200,000 clones, over 80% occurring once. V lost 4 bases and J 5 bases, leaving 12 bases between the germline ends. Per the germline V gene, CDR1 is SGHAT and CDR2 is FQNNGV. The CDR3 totals 14 residues. As for this clone: The target antigen is unknown.

The chain is built from TRBV11-2 and TRBJ2-1; possible D gene TRBD2, 6 bases. The specimen sequenced was PBMCs. This TCR was sampled from a man aged 45-65 years in good health and CMV-seropositive. The chain's CDR3 is CASSSLRGNNEQFF. CDR3 coding DNA: TGTGCCAGCAGCTCTCTGCGGGGCAACAATGAGCAGTTCTTC.